A single sample is the source of the 23 T cell receptor beta chains below, sequenced in a study of blood T cell repertoires in COVID-19. Sequenced by immunoSEQ multiplex PCR; TCRdb stores in-frame clones only, minus some. Counted here are 150,000 or so clones, 92% occurring once; the ten biggest clones make up approximately 4.9%. The sequencing input was peripheral blood. Every receptor here comes from a man aged 25-45 years with COVID-19, enrolled during active disease.

The CDR3 bases are TGTGCCAGCAGATCCACAGGAAGGGGCTACACCTTC. It is translated as CASRSTGRGYTF. The V call is TRBV6-5, the J call TRBJ1-2; D possibly corresponds to TRBD1 (5 bases). From germline, CDR1 is MNHEY and CDR2 SVGAGI. V lost 6 bases and J lost 8, with 13 bases in between. This CDR3 comprises 12 residues.

This clone was detected a few times. The genes are TRBV27 and TRBJ2-7; D call uncertain. Germline CDR1 and CDR2: MNHEY and SMNVEV (reference sequence). This CDR3 region has 15 residues. Trimming cost V 0 bases and J 0 bases, with 9 bases left between them. CDR3 nucleotide sequence: TGTGCCAGCAGTTTATCTGCAGGTTTCTCCTACGAGCAGTACTTC. It is translated as CASSLSAGFSYEQYF.

The genes are TRBV30 and TRBJ1-2, with D unresolved. This CDR3 comprises 13 residues. The germline CDR1 and CDR2 sequences are GTSNPN and SVGIG (reference sequence). V was shortened by 0 bases and J by 0 bases, with 5 bases between the two germline ends. In nucleotides, the CDR3 is TGTGCCTGGAGTGTTGCAGCTAACTATGGCTACACCTTC. Its protein product is CAWSVAANYGYTF.

Comment on this clone: Given a much more abundant clone one base away, this may be a read error. The chain recombines TRBV2 with TRBJ2-7, with unresolved D. V gave up 3 bases and J gave up 3 bases, with 3 bases separating them. CDR3 size: 11 residues. Germline V CDR1 and CDR2: SNHLY, FYNNEI. CDR3 residues: CASSDSYEQYF. The CDR3 DNA is TGTGCCAGCAGTGACAGCTACGAGCAGTACTTC. Combining the CDR3 with reference TRBV2 and TRBJ2-7 gives the whole variable domain EPEVTQTPSHQVTQMGQEVILRCVPISNHLYFYWYRQILGQKVEFLVSFYNNEISEKSEIFDDQFSVERPDGSNFTLKIRSTKLEDSAMYFCASSDSYEQYFGPGTRLTVT.

This clone was recorded only once. The chain has TRBV12-5 and TRBJ2-6; possible D gene TRBD2, 6 bases. The germline V gene encodes CDR1 LGHNT and CDR2 FRNRAP. Deletions cut 3 bases from V and 2 bases from J, with 20 bases between. There are 19 residues in the CDR3. The DNA for the CDR3 is TGTGCTAGTGGTTTCATTCGGGGAGGAGGGGTTGCTGGGGCCAACGTCCTGACTTTC. Translating it yields CASGFIRGGGVAGANVLTF.

The chain joins TRBV27 to TRBJ1-5; D remains ambiguous. Germline V lookup: CDR1 MNHEY, CDR2 SMNVEV (reference sequence). Trimming cost V 7 bases and J 0 bases, with 16 bases left between them. CDR3 length equals 16 residues. CDR3 residues: CASTPDGRYSNQPQHF. The CDR3 DNA sequence: TGTGCCAGCACCCCAGACGGGAGATATAGCAATCAGCCCCAGCATTTT.

The chain joins TRBV5-8 to TRBJ2-3; 8 nucleotides line up with TRBD2. The CDR3 consists of 16 residues. Germline CDR1 is SGHTS and CDR2 is YDEGEE. After removal of 4 bases from V and 2 bases from J, the junction contained 9 bases not matched to a gene. The CDR3 DNA reads as TGTGCCAGCAGCCCAGGACTAGCCCTAAACACAGATACGCAGTATTTT. This sequence encodes CASSPGLALNTDTQYF.

This clone was seen once. The chain couples TRBV18 to TRBJ1-1; a possible D gene is TRBD1 (5 bases). V shed 3 bases and J shed 3 bases, with 17 bases lying between them. Germline loops: CDR1 KGHSH, CDR2 LQKENI. The CDR3 has 16 residues. CDR3 nucleotide sequence: TGTGCCAGCTCACCGCCGACCGACAGCGACTACACTGAAGCTTTCTTT. Protein: CASSPPTDSDYTEAFF. The full variable domain, with the rest looked up from reference TRBV18 and TRBJ1-1, is NAGVMQNPRHLVRRRGQEARLRCSPMKGHSHVYWYRQLPEEGLKFMVYLQKENIIDESGMPKERFSAEFPKEGPSILRIQQVVRGDSAAYFCASSPPTDSDYTEAFFGQGTRLTVV.

The rearrangement joins TRBV24-1 to TRBJ2-3; possibly TRBD2 for D (6 bases). CDR1 is KGHDR and CDR2 is SFDVKD in the germline V gene. Trimming stripped 2 bases from V and 0 bases from J, with 23 bases between. CDR3 size: 20 residues. The CDR3 nucleotides read TGTGCCACCAGTGATTCGGGGGTGTCTAGTGGCGTGCTGAGCACAGATACGCAGTATTTT. Protein: CATSDSGVSSGVLSTDTQYF.

This sequence joins TRBV3-1 (or the pseudogene TRBV3-2) and TRBJ2-7; 9 bases match TRBD1. Germline CDR1 reads LGHDT; CDR2 reads YNNKEL (reference sequence). The length of the CDR3 is 17 residues. The ends lost 1 base at V and 0 bases at J; junction bases unmatched: 7. CDR3 residues: CASSQVSGQGSSYEQYF. CDR3 coding DNA: TGTGCCAGCAGCCAAGTGTCAGGACAGGGGAGCTCCTACGAGCAGTACTTC.

The chain is built from TRBV11-2 and TRBJ1-1, with a tentative D call TRBD1 (5 bases). Germline V gene data show CDR1 as SGHAT and CDR2 as FQNNGV. This CDR3 has 14 residues. Between the trimmed V and J ends, which lost 0 bases and 1 base, there was a span of 6 bases. In DNA form, the CDR3 reads TGTGCCAGCAGCTTAGAGACAGCGAACACTGAAGCTTTCTTT. Encoded protein: CASSLETANTEAFF.

J is TRBJ1-1 and V is TRBV4-1; 8 bases agree with TRBD1. The CDR3 contains 14 residues. V shed 2 bases and J 5 bases; nucleotides not matched to a gene: 4. Germline V lookup: CDR1 MGHRA, CDR2 YSYEKL. CDR3 residues: CASSQPGQGTEAFF. The CDR3 nucleotides read TGCGCCAGCAGCCAACCCGGACAGGGAACTGAAGCTTTCTTT.

This chain joins TRBV19 and TRBJ1-2; TRBD1 agrees at 8 bases. Germline V lookup: CDR1 LNHDA, CDR2 SQIVND (reference sequence). V was clipped by 1 base and J by 8 bases; unmatched bases: 15. The CDR3 runs to 17 residues. DNA of the CDR3: TGTGCCAGTAGTATAGGGGGTTCCCGGCAGGGGGCGGACGGCTACACCTTC. Its translation is CASSIGGSRQGADGYTF.

V gene TRBV12-3 or TRBV12-4 combines with J gene TRBJ1-2, with D uncertain. V lost 3 bases and J lost 3, with 8 bases in between. The CDR3 spans 13 residues. CDR3 residues: CASSFSEYYGYTF. The CDR3 DNA reads as TGTGCCAGCAGTTTTTCCGAGTACTATGGCTACACCTTC.

This clone was observed a handful of times. The chain is built from TRBV7-9 and TRBJ2-5; 8 positions match TRBD1. V shed 5 bases, J shed 3 bases, and the junction held 8 bases outside the gene matches. Germline V lookup: CDR1 SEHNR, CDR2 FQNEAQ (reference sequence). The CDR3 has 15 residues. The CDR3 region has the DNA TGTGCCAGCAGCCCCGGACAGGGATTAGAAGAGACCCAGTACTTC. It encodes CASSPGQGLEETQYF.

This chain links TRBV6-5 with TRBJ1-2; 7 bases match TRBD1. Per germline, CDR1 MNHEY and CDR2 SVGAGI. The trim removed 6 bases at V and 4 bases at J, leaving 8 bases unmatched. This CDR3 region has 14 residues. The CDR3 loop is CASRLTGVAYGYTF. The CDR3 coding sequence is TGTGCCAGCAGACTTACAGGGGTGGCCTATGGCTACACCTTC.

The chain joins TRBV7-3 to TRBJ1-2; possibly TRBD1 for D (5 bases). In germline, CDR1 is SGHTA, CDR2 FQGTGA. V shed 4 bases and J shed 8 bases, with 23 bases lying between them. There are 16 residues in the CDR3. CDR3 sequence reads: CASSSAPGRRGGGYTF. CDR3 DNA sequence: TGTGCCAGCAGCTCCGCTCCGGGACGGCGTGGAGGGGGCTACACCTTC.

The CDR3 loop reads CASSLGDRNTEAFF. DNA of the CDR3: TGTGCCAGCAGCTTGGGTGACAGGAACACTGAAGCTTTCTTT. The chain employs TRBV5-4 and TRBJ1-1; tentatively, D is TRBD1 (5 bases). The CDR3 covers 14 residues. Trimming cost V 0 bases and J 1 base, with 7 bases left between them. Germline CDR1 SGHNT, CDR2 YYREEE (reference sequence). The variable domain in full, with the rest retrieved from reference TRBV5-4 and TRBJ1-1, is ETGVTQSPTHLIKTRGQQVTLRCSSQSGHNTVSWYQQALGQGPQFIFQYYREEENGRGNFPPRFSGLQFPNYSSELNVNALELDDSALYLCASSLGDRNTEAFFGQGTRLTVV.

The chain has TRBV6-2 or TRBV6-3 and TRBJ1-1; D remains ambiguous. In germline, CDR1 is MNHEY, CDR2 SVGEGT. The CDR3 runs 13 residues. Trimming shortened V by 4 bases and J by 1 base, and 7 bases separated the two germline ends. CDR3 bases: TGTGCCAGCAGTTGGGGAGGGAACACTGAAGCTTTCTTT. It yields the protein CASSWGGNTEAFF.

The chain is built from TRBV5-6 and TRBJ1-1; perhaps TRBD1 as D (5 bases). Germline lookup yields CDR1 SGHDT and CDR2 YYEEEE. The CDR3 runs 14 residues. Between the trimmed V and J ends, which lost 0 bases and 8 bases, there was a span of 14 bases. The CDR3 DNA reads TGTGCCAGCAGCTTGGCCTTCAGGGAATCCGAAGCTTTCTTT. Its protein is CASSLAFRESEAFF.

V and J are TRBV5-4 and TRBJ2-5, with 9 nucleotides matching TRBD2. The CDR3 has 16 amino acids. The germline V gene encodes CDR1 SGHNT and CDR2 YYREEE (reference sequence). J gave up 5 bases and V 4 bases, and 12 bases lay outside the gene matches. The CDR3 DNA reads as TGTGCCAGCAGCGCGGGGGGGGATAGGAGGGTCGAGACCCAGTACTTC. It yields the protein CASSAGGDRRVETQYF.

The rearrangement links TRBV19 to TRBJ2-3; the D gene is possibly TRBD2 (5 bases). CDR1 and CDR2 (germline): LNHDA, SQIVND (reference sequence). V was pared by 3 bases and J by 4 bases, with 14 bases between. There are 15 residues in the CDR3. The CDR3 DNA reads as TGTGCCAGTAGTATGGGGAGACAAGGCCCAGATACGCAGTATTTT. Its protein is CASSMGRQGPDTQYF. Supplemented by reference TRBV19 and TRBJ2-3, the full variable domain reads DGGITQSPKYLFRKEGQNVTLSCEQNLNHDAMYWYRQDPGQGLRLIYYSQIVNDFQKGDIAEGYSVSREKKESFPLTVTSAQKNPTAFYLCASSMGRQGPDTQYFGPGTRLTVL.

This clone was detected only a few times. The rearrangement links TRBV10-3 to TRBJ1-3, with no clear D. This CDR3 contains 15 residues. V lost 7 bases, J lost 0 bases, and 13 bases lay in between. Germline V gene lookup returns CDR1 ENHRY and CDR2 SYGVKD. Here the CDR3 reads CAITAPLLSGNTIYF. DNA for the CDR3: TGTGCCATCACAGCACCACTACTCTCTGGAAACACCATATATTTT.